Listed below are T cell receptor beta chains from one sample, sequenced in a study of neurological immune-mediated disorders. TCRdb fed the 5' RACE reads into MiXCR, producing one record per CDR3 protein. The sample holds tens of thousands of distinct CDR3 sequences, roughly 13% seen once. The sample consisted of PBMCs. Receptors originate from a female donor with HTLV-1-associated myelopathy (HAM/TSP). Both conserved end residues are part of each CDR3. D genes are given only for firm matches. Size tells how often a clone was seen (once, few, many) or the class of an expanded clone, and some rows leave it out.

v_call	clone_size	j_call	d_call	cdr3_nt	cdr3_aa
TRBV7-2	.	TRBJ2-3	.	TGTGCCAGCAGCTTAGGTCTTCACATGATGGGCACAGATACGCAGTATTTT	CASSLGLHMMGTDTQYF
TRBV15	many	TRBJ2-7	TRBD2	TGTGCTACCAGCAGAGATCCTAGCGGGGGATCCTACGAGCAGTACTTC	CATSRDPSGGSYEQYF
TRBV5-1	many	TRBJ2-2	.	TGCGCCAGCAGCCCGGACAGTATCTTTATGGTGAACACCGGGGAGCTGTTTTTT	CASSPDSIFMVNTGELFF
TRBV12-3/TRBV12-4	.	TRBJ1-1	.	TGTGCCAGAAGTTTAAAGGCAGGGTATACTGAAGCTTTCTTT	CARSLKAGYTEAFF
TRBV14	few	TRBJ1-1	.	TGTGCCAGCAGCCAAGAATTCGGGAAGGACACTGAAGCTTTCTTT	CASSQEFGKDTEAFF
TRBV5-1	many	TRBJ2-3	.	TGCGCCAGCAGCTTGGAAGTAACAGATACGCAGTATTTT	CASSLEVTDTQYF
TRBV18	few	TRBJ2-7	.	TGTGCCAGCTCACCACAACTGCAACGCGAGCAGTACTTC	CASSPQLQREQYF
TRBV20-1	few	TRBJ1-6	TRBD1	TGCAGTGCTACGGGACAGGTTAATTCACCCCTCCACTTT	CSATGQVNSPLHF
TRBV5-1	many	TRBJ2-1	.	TGCGCCAGCAGCTTGTCGAGTTTGGGGGGGGGCATGGGCAATGAGCAGTTCTTC	CASSLSSLGGGMGNEQFF
TRBV20-1	many	TRBJ2-3	TRBD2	TGCAGTGCTAGAGTTAGCGGGGTCACAGATACGCAGTATTTT	CSARVSGVTDTQYF
TRBV5-1	many	TRBJ1-1	.	TGCGCCAGCTACCCCCCGGGGGACACTGAAGCTTTCTTT	CASYPPGDTEAFF
TRBV5-1	few	TRBJ2-7	.	TGCGCCAGCAGCTTGGGCCCCGACACGATCTACGAGCAGTACTTC	CASSLGPDTIYEQYF
TRBV29-1	many	TRBJ2-3	TRBD2	TGCAGCGTTGTCCTAGCGGGGTCAGATACGCAGTATTTT	CSVVLAGSDTQYF
TRBV5-1	many	TRBJ2-7	TRBD1	TGCGCCAGCAGAGGACAGGGCTCCTACGAGCAGTACTTC	CASRGQGSYEQYF
TRBV12-3/TRBV12-4	.	TRBJ1-2	.	TGTGCCAGCAGTCCCAGACCTATAAACTATGGCTACACCTTC	CASSPRPINYGYTF
TRBV5-1	many	TRBJ1-1	.	TGCGCCAGCAGCACGGACCGGGACCTCACTGAAGCTTTCTTT	CASSTDRDLTEAFF
TRBV10-2	many	TRBJ2-5	TRBD2	TGCGCCAGCAGGCGGGGGGGCGAGGTGGCAGAGACCCAGTACTTC	CASRRGGEVAETQYF
TRBV5-1	many	TRBJ2-7	TRBD1	TGCGCCAGCAGCTTACTATCGGGACAGGGAGGTATCTACGAGCAGTACTTC	CASSLLSGQGGIYEQYF
TRBV5-1	many	TRBJ1-5	TRBD1	TGCGCCAGCAGCTTACAGGGGGCGAGCAATCAGCCCCAGCATTTT	CASSLQGASNQPQHF
TRBV5-1	many	TRBJ1-5	.	TGCGCCAGCAGCCTGGACACCTATCAGCCCCAGCATTTT	CASSLDTYQPQHF
TRBV20-1	many	TRBJ2-7	TRBD1	TGCAGTGCTTTCGACAGGGTAATAAACTACGAGCAGTACTTC	CSAFDRVINYEQYF
TRBV5-8	many	TRBJ2-2	TRBD1	TGTGCCAGCAGCTATGGACAGGTGTATGGCGGGGAGCTGTTTTTT	CASSYGQVYGGELFF